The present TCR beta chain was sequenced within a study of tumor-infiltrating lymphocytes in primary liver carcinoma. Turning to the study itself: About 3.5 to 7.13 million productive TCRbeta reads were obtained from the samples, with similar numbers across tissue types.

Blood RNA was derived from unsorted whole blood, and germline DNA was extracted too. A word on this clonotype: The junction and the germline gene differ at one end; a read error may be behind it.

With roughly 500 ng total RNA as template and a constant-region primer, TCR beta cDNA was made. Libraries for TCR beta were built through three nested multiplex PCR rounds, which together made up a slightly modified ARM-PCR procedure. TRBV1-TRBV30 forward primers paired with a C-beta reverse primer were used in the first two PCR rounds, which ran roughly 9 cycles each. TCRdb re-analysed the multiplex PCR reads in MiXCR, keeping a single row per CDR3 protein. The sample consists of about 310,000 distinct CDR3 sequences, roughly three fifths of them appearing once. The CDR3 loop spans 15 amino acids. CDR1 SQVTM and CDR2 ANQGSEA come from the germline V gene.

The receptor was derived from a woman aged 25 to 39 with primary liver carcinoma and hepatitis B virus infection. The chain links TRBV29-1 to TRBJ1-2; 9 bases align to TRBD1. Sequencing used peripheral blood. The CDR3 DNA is TGCAGCATTGAGCCGGGACAGGGAGTAAACTATGGCTACACCTTC. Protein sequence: CSIEPGQGVNYGYTF.